This T cell receptor beta chain was captured by sequencing in a study of blood T cell repertoires in COVID-19. Turning to the study itself: PBMCs, B-cell-depleted T cells, or T cells were the source of the cDNA or gDNA that made up the material.

Germline CDR1 is LGHDT and CDR2 is YNNKEL (reference sequence). Trimming took off 1 base at V and 2 bases at J, with 9 bases between the two ends. The CDR3 is 15 residues long. Sequencing used immunoSEQ multiplex PCR; TCRdb keeps in-frame clones, though not all of them. The profile covers about 370,000 clones, with over 75% appearing a single time and 10% taken by the ten largest. This clonotype was obtained from a woman in her 30s with COVID-19, enrolled during active disease. The sequenced sample consisted of peripheral blood. V and J are TRBV3-1 (or the pseudogene TRBV3-2) and TRBJ2-1; D is uncertain. The CDR3 bases are TGTGCCAGCAGCCAAGGTCTTATAACCTACAATGAGCAGTTCTTC. It specifies CASSQGLITYNEQFF.